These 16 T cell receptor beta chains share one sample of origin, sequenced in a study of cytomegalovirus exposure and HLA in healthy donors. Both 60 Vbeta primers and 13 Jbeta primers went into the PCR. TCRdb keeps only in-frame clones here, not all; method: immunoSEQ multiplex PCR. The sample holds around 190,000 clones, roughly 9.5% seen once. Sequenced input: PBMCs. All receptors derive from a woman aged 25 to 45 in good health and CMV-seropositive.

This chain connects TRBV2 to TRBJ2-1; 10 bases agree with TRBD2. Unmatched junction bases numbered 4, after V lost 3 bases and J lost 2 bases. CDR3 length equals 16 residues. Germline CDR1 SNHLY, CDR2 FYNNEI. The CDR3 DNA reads TGTGCCAGCAGTGAGCTTGGACTAGCGGCCTACAATGAGCAGTTCTTC. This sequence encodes CASSELGLAAYNEQFF.

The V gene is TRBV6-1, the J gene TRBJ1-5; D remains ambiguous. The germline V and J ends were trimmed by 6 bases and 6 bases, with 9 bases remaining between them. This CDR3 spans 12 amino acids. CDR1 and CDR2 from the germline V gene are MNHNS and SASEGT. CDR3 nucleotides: TGTGCCAGCAGACCCCACGGTCAGCCCCAGCATTTT. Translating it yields CASRPHGQPQHF.

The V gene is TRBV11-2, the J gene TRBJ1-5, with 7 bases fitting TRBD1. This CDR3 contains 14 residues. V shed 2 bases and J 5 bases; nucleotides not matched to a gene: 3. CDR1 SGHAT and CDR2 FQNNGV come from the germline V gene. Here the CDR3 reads CASSLRDSYQPQHF. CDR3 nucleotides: TGTGCCAGCAGCTTAAGGGACAGCTATCAGCCCCAGCATTTT. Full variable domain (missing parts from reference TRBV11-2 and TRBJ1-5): EAGVAQSPRYKIIEKRQSVAFWCNPISGHATLYWYQQILGQGPKLLIQFQNNGVVDDSQLPKDRFSAERLKGVDSTLKIQPAKLEDSAVYLCASSLRDSYQPQHFGDGTRLSIL.

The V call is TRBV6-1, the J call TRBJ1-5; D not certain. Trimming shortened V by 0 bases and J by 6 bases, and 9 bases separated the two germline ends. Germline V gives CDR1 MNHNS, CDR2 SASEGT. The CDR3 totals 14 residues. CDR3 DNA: TGTGCCAGCAGTGAAGCGCGGGGTGGTCAGCCCCAGCATTTT. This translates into CASSEARGGQPQHF.

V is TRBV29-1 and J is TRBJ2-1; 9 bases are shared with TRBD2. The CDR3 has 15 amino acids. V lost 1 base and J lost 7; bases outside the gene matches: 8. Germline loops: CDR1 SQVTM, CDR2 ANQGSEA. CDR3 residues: CSVEALAGVMNEQFF. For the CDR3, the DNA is TGCAGCGTTGAAGCTTTAGCGGGAGTAATGAATGAGCAGTTCTTC.

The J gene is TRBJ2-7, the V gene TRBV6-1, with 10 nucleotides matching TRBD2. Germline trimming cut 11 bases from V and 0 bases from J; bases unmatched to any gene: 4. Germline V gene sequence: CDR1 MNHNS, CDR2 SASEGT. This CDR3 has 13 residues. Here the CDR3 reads CAGRTSGSYEQYF. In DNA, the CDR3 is TGTGCCGGTAGGACTAGCGGCTCCTACGAGCAGTACTTC.

Here the CDR3 DNA reads TGTGCCAGCAGTCCCAGCGGGGGCTCCTACGAGCAGTACTTC. Translating gives CASSPSGGSYEQYF. This chain links TRBV6-5 with TRBJ2-7, with 8 bases fitting TRBD2. The V gene's germline CDR1 is MNHEY and CDR2 SVGAGI. The V segment lost 5 bases and the J segment 0 bases; nucleotides outside the gene matches: 3. There are 14 residues in the CDR3.

This CDR3 is CASSERGGQETQYF. The CDR3 DNA is TGTGCCAGCAGCGAGAGAGGAGGACAAGAGACCCAGTACTTC. This chain links TRBV9 with TRBJ2-5; a possible D gene is TRBD2 (5 bases). This CDR3 region has 14 residues. The germline CDR1 and CDR2 sequences are SGDLS and YYNGEE. The germline V and J ends were trimmed by 3 bases and 2 bases, with 11 bases remaining between them. Based on the CDR3 plus reference TRBV9 and TRBJ2-5, the full variable domain is DSGVTQTPKHLITATGQRVTLRCSPRSGDLSVYWYQQSLDQGLQFLIQYYNGEERAKGNILERFSAQQFPDLHSELNLSSLELGDSALYFCASSERGGQETQYFGPGTRLLVL.

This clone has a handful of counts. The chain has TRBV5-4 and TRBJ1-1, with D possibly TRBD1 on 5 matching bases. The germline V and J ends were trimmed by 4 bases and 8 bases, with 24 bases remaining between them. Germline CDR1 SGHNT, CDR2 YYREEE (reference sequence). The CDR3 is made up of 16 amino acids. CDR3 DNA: TGTGCCAGCAGCCCCGACCTCCCAGGGTTAGGTATAGAAGCTTTCTTT. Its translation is CASSPDLPGLGIEAFF.

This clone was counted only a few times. The CDR3 sequence: CAMDRESETQYF. In DNA form, the CDR3 reads TGTGCCATGGACAGGGAATCAGAGACCCAGTACTTC. The chain joins TRBV7-9 to TRBJ2-5; 8 bases are a match to TRBD1. With V trimmed by 10 bases and J by 4 bases, 5 bases remained unmatched. This CDR3 spans 12 amino acids. Germline-derived CDR1 and CDR2 are SEHNR and FQNEAQ (reference sequence).

CDR3 nucleotides: TGTGCCAGCAGCTTAAACTTTGAAGCTTTCTTT. Protein product: CASSLNFEAFF. The chain is built from TRBV5-4 and TRBJ1-1; no reliable D call. Germline V gives CDR1 SGHNT, CDR2 YYREEE (reference sequence). V gave up 2 bases and J gave up 7 bases, with 6 bases separating them. The length of the CDR3 is 11 residues.

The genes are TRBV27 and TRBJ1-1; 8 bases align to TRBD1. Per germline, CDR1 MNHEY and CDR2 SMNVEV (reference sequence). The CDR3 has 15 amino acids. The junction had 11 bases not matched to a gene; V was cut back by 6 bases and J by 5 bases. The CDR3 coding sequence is TGTGCCAGCAGATCCCCGGACAGGGTTATGACTGAAGCTTTCTTT. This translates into CASRSPDRVMTEAFF.

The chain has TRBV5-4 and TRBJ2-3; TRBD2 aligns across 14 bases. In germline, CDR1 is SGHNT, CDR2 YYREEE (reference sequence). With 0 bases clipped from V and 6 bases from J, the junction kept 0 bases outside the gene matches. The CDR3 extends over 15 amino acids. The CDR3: CASSLGLAGGDTQYF. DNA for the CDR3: TGTGCCAGCAGCTTGGGACTAGCGGGAGGGGATACGCAGTATTTT.

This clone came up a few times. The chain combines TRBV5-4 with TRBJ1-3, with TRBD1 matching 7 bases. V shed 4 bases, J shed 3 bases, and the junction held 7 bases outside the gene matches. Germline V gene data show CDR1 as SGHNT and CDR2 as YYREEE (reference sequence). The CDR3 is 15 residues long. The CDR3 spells CASSRFTGVGNTIYF. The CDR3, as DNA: TGTGCCAGCAGCCGTTTTACAGGGGTTGGAAACACCATATATTTT.

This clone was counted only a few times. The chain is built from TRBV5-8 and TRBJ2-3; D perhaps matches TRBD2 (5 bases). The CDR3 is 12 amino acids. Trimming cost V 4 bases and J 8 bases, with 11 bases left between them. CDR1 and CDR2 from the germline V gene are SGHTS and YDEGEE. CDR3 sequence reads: CASSALRGTQYF. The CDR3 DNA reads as TGTGCCAGCAGCGCCCTACGGGGTACGCAGTATTTT.

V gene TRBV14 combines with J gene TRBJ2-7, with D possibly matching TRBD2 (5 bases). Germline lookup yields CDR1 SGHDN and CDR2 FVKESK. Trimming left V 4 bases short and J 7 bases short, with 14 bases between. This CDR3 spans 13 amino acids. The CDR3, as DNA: TGTGCCAGCAGCCCTGGGAGATTGAGTGAGCAGTACTTC. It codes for CASSPGRLSEQYF.